This T cell receptor beta chain was recorded in a study of blood T cell repertoires in COVID-19. Study background: Sites in the United States, Italy and Spain provided acute and convalescent COVID-19 samples.

In the original analysis: Reference gene primer amplification yielded estimated nucleated cell counts. Assay: immunoSEQ multiplex PCR; the TCRdb copy retains only in-frame clones and omits some. The V and J calls and clone size were taken over from that table, and D and trimming were inferred from the DNA. This sample carries just over 150,000 clones, roughly 93% of them seen once, and the ten largest clones take roughly 4.5%. This CDR3 contains 15 residues. Germline assignment: CDR1 SGDLS and CDR2 YYNGEE. J lost 4 bases, V lost 3 bases, and 7 bases had no gene match. J is TRBJ1-2 and V is TRBV9; 9 bases line up with TRBD1. Sample: peripheral blood. This TCR was recovered from a woman aged 50 to 60 with acute or convalescent COVID-19. The DNA of the CDR3 is TGTGCCAGCAGCGATCCGGGACAGGGTGTCTATGGCTACACCTTC. The encoded protein is CASSDPGQGVYGYTF.